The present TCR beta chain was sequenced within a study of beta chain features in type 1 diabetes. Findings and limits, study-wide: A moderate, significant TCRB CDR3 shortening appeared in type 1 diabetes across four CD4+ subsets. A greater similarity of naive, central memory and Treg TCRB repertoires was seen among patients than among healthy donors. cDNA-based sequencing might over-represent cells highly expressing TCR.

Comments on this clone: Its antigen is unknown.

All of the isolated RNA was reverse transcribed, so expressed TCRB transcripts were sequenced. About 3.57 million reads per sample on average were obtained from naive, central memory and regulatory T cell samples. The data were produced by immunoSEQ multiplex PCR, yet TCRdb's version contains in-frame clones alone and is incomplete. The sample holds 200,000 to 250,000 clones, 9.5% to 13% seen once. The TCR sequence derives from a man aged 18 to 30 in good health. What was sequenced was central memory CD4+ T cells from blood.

CDR3 sequence (DNA): TGTGCCAGCAGCCCCAAACTAGACGGGGACAATGAGCAGTTCTTC. Residues: CASSPKLDGDNEQFF. This chain uses TRBV5-4 with TRBJ2-1, with D tentatively TRBD2 (5 bases). Between the trimmed V and J ends, which lost 4 bases and 5 bases, there was a span of 16 bases. This CDR3 is built from 15 residues. Germline V CDR1 and CDR2: SGHNT, YYREEE (reference sequence).